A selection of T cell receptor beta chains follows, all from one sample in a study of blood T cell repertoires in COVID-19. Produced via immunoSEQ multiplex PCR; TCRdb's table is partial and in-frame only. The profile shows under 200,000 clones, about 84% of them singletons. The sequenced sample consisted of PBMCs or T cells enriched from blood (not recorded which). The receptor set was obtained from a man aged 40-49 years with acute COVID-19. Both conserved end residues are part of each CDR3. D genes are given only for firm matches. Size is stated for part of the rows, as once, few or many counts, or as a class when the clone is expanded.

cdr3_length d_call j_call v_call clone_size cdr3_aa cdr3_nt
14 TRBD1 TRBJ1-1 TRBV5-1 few CASSSKQGITEAFF TGCGCCAGCAGCTCAAAACAGGGGATCACTGAAGCTTTCTTT
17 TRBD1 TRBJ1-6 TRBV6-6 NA CASSQPRRTGANSPLHF TGTGCCAGCAGTCAGCCCCGGAGGACAGGCGCTAATTCACCCCTCCACTTT
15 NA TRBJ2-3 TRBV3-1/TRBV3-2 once CASSPLATSTDTQYF TGTGCCAGCAGCCCGCTAGCGACAAGCACAGATACGCAGTATTTT
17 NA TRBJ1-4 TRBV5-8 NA CASSFSAGAGGNEKLFF TGTGCCAGCAGCTTTTCGGCGGGGGCTGGAGGTAATGAAAAACTGTTTTTT
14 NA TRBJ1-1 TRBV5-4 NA CASSLVLGRTEAFF TGTGCCAGCAGCTTGGTTCTGGGGCGGACTGAAGCTTTCTTT
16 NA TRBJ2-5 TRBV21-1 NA CASSKALSALQETQYF TGTGCCAGCAGCAAAGCGCTAAGTGCACTCCAAGAGACCCAGTACTTC
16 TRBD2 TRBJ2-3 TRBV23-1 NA CASSLGRGGSTDTQYF TGCGCCAGCAGCTTAGGGCGGGGCGGGAGTACAGATACGCAGTATTTT
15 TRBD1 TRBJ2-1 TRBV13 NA CASSPRDRWYNEQFF TGTGCCAGCAGCCCCCGGGACAGGTGGTACAATGAGCAGTTCTTC
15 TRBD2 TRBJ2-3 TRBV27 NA CASSSWTSGRYTQYF TGTGCCAGCAGTTCCTGGACTAGCGGGAGATATACGCAGTATTTT
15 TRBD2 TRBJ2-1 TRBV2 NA CASSEAPGLAGEQFF TGTGCCAGCAGTGAAGCGCCGGGACTAGCGGGTGAGCAGTTCTTC
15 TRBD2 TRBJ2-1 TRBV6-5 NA CASSYPGLAGNEQFF TGTGCCAGCAGTTATCCCGGACTAGCGGGGAATGAGCAGTTCTTC
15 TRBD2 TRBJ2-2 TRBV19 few CASSVPGLVSGELFF TGTGCCAGTTCTGTACCGGGACTAGTATCCGGGGAGCTGTTTTTT
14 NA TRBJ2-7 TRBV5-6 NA CASSSTGKMYEQYF TGTGCCAGCAGCTCAACGGGTAAAATGTACGAGCAGTACTTC
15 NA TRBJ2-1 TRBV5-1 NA CASSLGGSSYNEQFF TGCGCCAGCAGCTTGGGAGGGAGCTCCTACAATGAGCAGTTCTTC
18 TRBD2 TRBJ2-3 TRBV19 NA CASSIRQGGLAGGDTQYF TGTGCCAGTAGTATACGGCAGGGTGGCCTAGCGGGAGGGGATACGCAGTATTTT
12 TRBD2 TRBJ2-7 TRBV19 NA CASGAGGPEQYF TGTGCCAGTGGAGCGGGAGGGCCCGAGCAGTACTTC
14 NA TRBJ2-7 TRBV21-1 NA CASSDTRPSYEQYF TGTGCCAGCAGCGACACCAGGCCCTCCTACGAGCAGTACTTC
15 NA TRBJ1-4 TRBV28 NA CASSPPGPGGEKLFF TGTGCCAGCAGTCCCCCGGGACCAGGAGGGGAAAAACTGTTTTTT
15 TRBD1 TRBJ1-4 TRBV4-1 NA CASSHDGTGDEKLFF TGCGCCAGCAGCCATGACGGGACAGGGGATGAAAAACTGTTTTTT
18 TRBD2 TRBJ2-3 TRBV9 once CASSLPGLAGGFTDTQYF TGTGCCAGCAGTCTCCCCGGACTAGCGGGAGGCTTCACAGATACGCAGTATTTT
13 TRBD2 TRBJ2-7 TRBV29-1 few CSVGGLAGWEQYF TGCAGCGTGGGTGGACTAGCGGGCTGGGAGCAGTACTTC
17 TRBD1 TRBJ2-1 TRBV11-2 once CASSLGSPGQGYNEQFF TGTGCCAGCAGCTTAGGGAGCCCGGGACAGGGATACAATGAGCAGTTCTTC
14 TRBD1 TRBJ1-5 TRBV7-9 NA CASSSTGAGQPQHF TGTGCCAGCAGCAGTACAGGGGCTGGTCAGCCCCAGCATTTT
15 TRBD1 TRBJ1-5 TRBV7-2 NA CASSLESGGRQPQHF TGTGCCAGCAGCTTAGAGTCAGGGGGCCGTCAGCCCCAGCATTTT